This TCR beta chain was recorded in a study of a mutant IDH1 vaccine in newly diagnosed glioma. Looking at the study overall: Commencement of vaccination occurred 4-6 weeks following radiotherapy alone, or concurrently with temozolomide cycles. The sex distribution of treated patients was about 62% male and around 40% female, with a mean age of approximately 40 years.

The time point: week 23, last vaccination. Topical imiquimod accompanied each vaccine dose, which consisted of 300 ug of mutant IDH1 20-mer peptide. Every donor had a new WHO grade 3 or 4 astrocytoma that was IDH1-mutant, with loss of nuclear ATRX. General observations from the study: Vaccine-induced immune responses occurred in roughly 95% of patients.

Trimming removed 4 bases from V and 0 bases from J, with 4 bases in between. CDR3 length: 13 residues. CDR1 and CDR2 (germline): SGHAT, FQDESV (reference sequence). A note on this clone: Its antigen is not known.

Generated by immunoSEQ multiplex PCR, the TCRdb table keeps only in-frame clones and is missing some. The sample includes fewer than 35,000 clones, approximately 87% of them seen just once. The TCR comes from a man in his forties with glioma. The genes are TRBV11-1 and TRBJ1-3; D gene uncertain. The source was PBMCs, collected from a glioma patient whose treatment included an IDH1 peptide vaccine. The DNA of the CDR3 is TGTGCCAGCAGCTCCACCTCTGGAAACACCATATATTTT. Its translation is CASSSTSGNTIYF.